Listed here is a single T cell receptor beta chain. The antigen is undetermined. Sequencing used immunoSEQ multiplex PCR; TCRdb keeps in-frame clones, though not all of them. This sample has approximately 2.5 million clones, with approximately 92% found just once. These data come from a study of shared clonotypes between healthy human individuals. Notes on the study in general: It was the non-shared clonotypes that had lower generation probabilities than clonotypes shared by all four donors.

Sequenced material: naive CD4+ T cells sorted from blood. The subset here: CD45RA+ positively selected. The clonotype was recovered from a man aged 18 to 29 in good health.

The CDR3 is CASSQGRWGSSTDTQYF. CDR3 DNA sequence: TGTGCCAGCAGTCAAGGACGCTGGGGGTCTAGCACAGATACGCAGTATTTT. The V call is TRBV28, the J call TRBJ2-3; D is perhaps TRBD1 or TRBD2 (5 bases each). V was cut by 5 bases and J by 0 bases, with 18 bases left in between. CDR1 and CDR2 from the germline V gene are MDHEN and SYDVKM. The length of the CDR3 is 17 residues.